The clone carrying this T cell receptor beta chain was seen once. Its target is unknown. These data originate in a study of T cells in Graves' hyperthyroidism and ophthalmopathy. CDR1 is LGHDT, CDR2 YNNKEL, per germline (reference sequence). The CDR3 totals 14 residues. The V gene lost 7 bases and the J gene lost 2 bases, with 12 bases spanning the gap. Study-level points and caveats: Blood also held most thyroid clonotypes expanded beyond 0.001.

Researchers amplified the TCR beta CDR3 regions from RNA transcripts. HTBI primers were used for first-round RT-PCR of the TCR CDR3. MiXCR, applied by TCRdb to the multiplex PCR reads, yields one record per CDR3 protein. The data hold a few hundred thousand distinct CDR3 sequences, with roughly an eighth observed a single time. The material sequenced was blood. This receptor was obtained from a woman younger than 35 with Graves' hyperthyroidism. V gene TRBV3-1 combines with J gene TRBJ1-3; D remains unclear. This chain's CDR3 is CASNRGMAGNTIYF. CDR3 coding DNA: TGTGCCAGCAATAGAGGGATGGCTGGAAACACCATATATTTT.